This TCR beta chain was sequenced during a study of cytomegalovirus exposure and HLA in healthy donors. General study findings and limits: CMV antigen specificity was confirmed in vitro for three CMV-associated chains.

Turning to this clone: Its antigen is not identified.

CDR3 length equals 15 residues. V was pared by 3 bases and J by 0 bases, with 4 bases of the junction left unmatched. Germline CDR1 LGHNA, CDR2 YNFKEQ. Using immunoSEQ multiplex PCR, the repertoire was profiled, and TCRdb retains in-frame clones only, with some absent. The sample holds 150,000 to 200,000 clones, around nine tenths seen once. The donors were members of the roughly 130-subject validation cohort (separate from the roughly 670-subject first cohort). The sequencing sample was made of PBMCs. This TCR came from a woman in her thirties in good health and CMV-seronegative. This chain joins TRBV4-2 and TRBJ2-7; TRBD2 aligns across 8 bases. DNA of the CDR3: TGTGCCAGCAGCCAGGAAAGCGGGGGCTCCTACGAGCAGTACTTC. Protein product: CASSQESGGSYEQYF.